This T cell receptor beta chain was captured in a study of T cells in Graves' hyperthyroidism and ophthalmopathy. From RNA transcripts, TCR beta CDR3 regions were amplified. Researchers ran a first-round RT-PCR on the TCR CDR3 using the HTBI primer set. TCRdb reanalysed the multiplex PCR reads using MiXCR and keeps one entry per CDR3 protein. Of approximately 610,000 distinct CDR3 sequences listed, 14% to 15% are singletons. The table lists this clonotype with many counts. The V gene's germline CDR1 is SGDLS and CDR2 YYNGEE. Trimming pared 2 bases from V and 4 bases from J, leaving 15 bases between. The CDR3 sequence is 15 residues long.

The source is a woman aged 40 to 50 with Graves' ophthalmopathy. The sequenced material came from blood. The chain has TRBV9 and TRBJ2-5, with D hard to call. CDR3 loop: CASSVTPLTAETQYF. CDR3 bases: TGTGCCAGCAGCGTTACACCCCTAACGGCAGAGACCCAGTACTTC.